The entry below gives a single T cell receptor (beta chain) sequence along with its context. Across over 20 US areas, participants ranged in age from roughly 18 to 95 years. Participants' reported clinical history set cohort assignment. The method was immunoSEQ multiplex PCR; TCRdb's version includes in-frame clones alone and lacks a portion of them. The table shows approximately 220,000 clones, with roughly 80% occurring only once. The data stem from a study of blood T cell repertoires in COVID-19. Study-wide background: Sample material is recorded as cDNA or gDNA derived from T cells, B-cell-depleted T cells, or PBMCs.

J gave up 7 bases and V 6 bases, and 7 bases lay outside the gene matches. CDR3 size: 14 residues. CDR1 and CDR2 (germline): MNHEY, SVGAGI. This chain joins TRBV6-5 and TRBJ1-5, with TRBD1 matching 9 bases. Material: PBMCs or T cells enriched from blood (not recorded which). The receptor comes from a woman in her 40s with acute COVID-19. The CDR3, as DNA: TGTGCCAGCAGAAAGGACAGGGGCGGCCAGCCCCAGCATTTT. It encodes CASRKDRGGQPQHF.